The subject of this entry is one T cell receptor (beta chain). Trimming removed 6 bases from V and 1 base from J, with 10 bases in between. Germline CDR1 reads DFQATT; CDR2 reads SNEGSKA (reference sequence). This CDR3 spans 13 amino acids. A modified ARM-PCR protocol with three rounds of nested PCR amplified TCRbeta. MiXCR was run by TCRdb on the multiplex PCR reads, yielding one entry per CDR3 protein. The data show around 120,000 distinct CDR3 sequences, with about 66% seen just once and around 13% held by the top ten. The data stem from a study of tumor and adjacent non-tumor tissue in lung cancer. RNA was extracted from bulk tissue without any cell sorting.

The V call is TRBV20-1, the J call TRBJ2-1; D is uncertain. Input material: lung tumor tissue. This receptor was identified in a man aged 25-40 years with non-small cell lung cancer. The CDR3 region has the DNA TGCAGTGCGTGCCAACCGTCCTACAATGAGCAGTTCTTC. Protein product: CSACQPSYNEQFF.